The 15 T cell receptor beta chains given below trace back to one sample, sequenced in a study of T cell responses to AZD1222 COVID-19 vaccine. The data were produced by immunoSEQ multiplex PCR, yet TCRdb's version contains in-frame clones alone and is incomplete. The sample includes roughly 130,000 clones, just over 85% seen only once; the top ten take roughly a sixth. The specimen was peripheral blood, collected on day 0 of MenACWY control vaccination. The origin of the receptors is an adult in good health.

The J gene is TRBJ1-6, the V gene TRBV7-9; D unclear. Germline CDR1 reads SEHNR; CDR2 reads FQNEAQ (reference sequence). This CDR3 comprises 15 residues. The V end lost 1 base, the J end lost 6 bases, and 10 bases lay between the germline ends. As DNA, the CDR3 is TGTGCCAGCAGCTTAGTATCGACGCCTAATTCACCCCTCCACTTT. The encoded protein is CASSLVSTPNSPLHF. Supplemented by reference TRBV7-9 and TRBJ1-6, the full variable domain reads DTGVSQNPRHKITKRGQNVTFRCDPISEHNRLYWYRQTLGQGPEFLTYFQNEAQLEKSRLLSDRFSAERPKGSFSTLEIQRTEQGDSAMYLCASSLVSTPNSPLHFGNGTRLTVT.

The chain joins TRBV25-1 to TRBJ2-7, with 9 bases lining up with TRBD1. Unmatched junction bases numbered 4, after V lost 5 bases and J lost 5 bases. This CDR3 comprises 13 residues. The germline CDR1 and CDR2 sequences are MGHDK and SYGVNS. CDR3 residues: CASSRDRVNEQYF. In DNA, the CDR3 is TGTGCCAGCAGTAGGGACAGGGTAAACGAGCAGTACTTC.

V and J are TRBV20-1 and TRBJ1-4, with D unresolved. The germline V and J ends were trimmed by 3 bases and 0 bases, with 8 bases remaining between them. Germline assignment: CDR1 DFQATT and CDR2 SNEGSKA (reference sequence). The CDR3 consists of 14 residues. CDR3 region: CSASWRATNEKLFF. The CDR3 DNA follows: TGCAGTGCTAGTTGGCGGGCAACTAATGAAAAACTGTTTTTT.

V is TRBV24-1 and J is TRBJ1-6; D ambiguous. This CDR3 is 16 amino acids long. Germline CDR1 and CDR2: KGHDR and SFDVKD. The V and J ends lost 2 bases and 6 bases respectively, with 13 bases between them. In DNA form, the CDR3 reads TGTGCCACCAGTGATTCAGACCCCGGTCCTAATTCACCCCTCCACTTT. It translates to CATSDSDPGPNSPLHF.

This chain connects TRBV2 to TRBJ2-2; TRBD1 agrees at 8 bases. Losses at the gene ends were 8 bases for V and 5 bases for J; bases not matched to a gene: 7. CDR1 and CDR2 (germline): SNHLY, FYNNEI. The CDR3 spans 14 residues. The CDR3 region is CASRGQVQTGELFF. The CDR3 nucleotides read TGTGCCAGCCGGGGACAGGTTCAGACCGGGGAGCTGTTTTTT.

The rearrangement links TRBV7-8 to TRBJ1-2, with TRBD1 identical over 7 bases. The CDR3 is 17 residues long. V lost 5 bases and J lost 6; bases outside the gene matches: 18. Germline assignment: CDR1 SGHVS and CDR2 FQNEAQ. CDR3 region: CASSARNPRGALDGYTF. The CDR3 DNA reads as TGTGCCAGCAGCGCGAGAAACCCCAGGGGGGCTTTGGATGGCTACACCTTC.

The chain carries TRBV5-1 and TRBJ2-5, with 7 bases matching TRBD1. The CDR3 has 13 amino acids. Germline assignment: CDR1 SGHRS and CDR2 YFSETQ. V shed 5 bases and J 10 bases; nucleotides not matched to a gene: 11. The CDR3 here is CASRSDRVQDQYF. The DNA for the CDR3 is TGCGCCAGCAGGTCCGACAGGGTCCAAGACCAGTACTTC.

The chain links TRBV28 to TRBJ2-7; no firm D call. This CDR3 is 13 amino acids long. Germline V gene lookup returns CDR1 MDHEN and CDR2 SYDVKM. Deletions cut 7 bases from V and 3 bases from J, with 13 bases between. CDR3: CASTLPSHYEQYF. CDR3 sequence (DNA): TGTGCCAGCACCCTTCCCTCCCACTACGAGCAGTACTTC.

This sequence joins TRBV12-3 or TRBV12-4 and TRBJ2-7; D call uncertain. The CDR3 is made up of 12 amino acids. V lost 6 bases and J lost 5, with 11 bases in between. In DNA, the CDR3 is TGTGCCAGCAGCCTGGCCGGGCACGAGCAGTACTTC. This encodes CASSLAGHEQYF.

This clone is a singleton in its sample. The gene calls are TRBV18 and TRBJ1-2; D call uncertain. Germline CDR1 reads KGHSH; CDR2 reads LQKENI. Deletions cut 3 bases from V and 8 bases from J, with 10 bases between. The CDR3 runs to 12 residues. CDR3: CASSPVDLGYTF. CDR3 in DNA: TGTGCCAGCTCACCCGTCGACTTGGGCTACACCTTC.

The rearrangement uses TRBV6-5 and TRBJ1-1; 7 nucleotides align to TRBD1. The CDR3 contains 13 residues. CDR1 MNHEY and CDR2 SVGAGI come from the germline V gene. With V trimmed by 8 bases and J by 4 bases, 7 bases remained unmatched. In DNA, the CDR3 is TGTGCCAGCGGAGCAGCAGGGGGCACTGAAGCTTTCTTT. It encodes CASGAAGGTEAFF.

The V call is TRBV7-6, the J call TRBJ2-1, with D uncertain. The CDR3 is made up of 13 amino acids. Germline CDR1 and CDR2: SGHVS and FNYEAQ. V was shortened by 6 bases and J by 7 bases, with 13 bases between the two germline ends. CDR3 region: CASSLNWANEQFF. In DNA form, the CDR3 reads TGTGCCAGCAGTCTGAATTGGGCAAATGAGCAGTTCTTC.

This clone was found many times. This chain links TRBV2 with TRBJ1-6; TRBD1 aligns across 10 bases. V gave up 9 bases and J gave up 7 bases; unmatched junction bases: 0. CDR1 and CDR2 from the germline V gene are SNHLY and FYNNEI. CDR3 size: 12 residues. Here the CDR3 DNA reads TGTGCCAGGGGACAGGGGAATTCACCCCTCCACTTT. Its translation is CARGQGNSPLHF.

This clone was counted between two and nine times. This chain uses TRBV27 with TRBJ1-3; D perhaps matches TRBD1 (6 bases). Germline V gives CDR1 MNHEY, CDR2 SMNVEV (reference sequence). The V end lost 5 bases, the J end lost 9 bases, and 20 bases lay between the germline ends. The CDR3 is 15 amino acids. CDR3 nucleotide sequence: TGTGCCAGCAGTACCATACAGGGCCCCAAACGCACCATATATTTT. It codes for CASSTIQGPKRTIYF.

The chain joins TRBV6-5 to TRBJ2-7, with D tentatively TRBD1 (6 bases). This CDR3 is 15 amino acids long. V lost 0 bases and J lost 3, with 12 bases in between. Germline CDR1 reads MNHEY; CDR2 reads SVGAGI. CDR3 loop: CASSYSGQSNYEQYF. As DNA, the CDR3 is TGTGCCAGCAGTTACTCCGGACAGTCGAACTACGAGCAGTACTTC.